This T cell receptor (beta chain) emerged from a study of beta chain features in type 1 diabetes. Study summary: The samples had roughly 110,000,000 sorted cells examined in all.

Of the isolated RNA, all was reverse transcribed, and so the sequenced material was expressed TCRB transcripts. The average output of naive, central memory and regulatory T cell samples was about 3.3 million reads. Sequencing was performed with immunoSEQ multiplex PCR; in TCRdb, only in-frame clones are kept and a portion is missing. This sample has around 650,000 clones; roughly an eighth occur once, and the top ten carry roughly 0.11%. Via CD45RO/CCR7/CD25/CD127/CD95/CD27, cells of the CD4+ naive, central memory, regulatory and stem cell-like memory subsets were sorted. The study's findings and limits: People with Type 1 diabetes carried modestly yet significantly shorter TCRB CDR3s in all four CD4+ subsets. For patients and controls alike, PCR might favor shorter templates to the same degree.

The CDR3 is 17 amino acids. CDR1 and CDR2 (germline): SGHTA, FQGNSA. The V end lost 4 bases, the J end lost 3 bases, and 22 bases lay between the germline ends. This clone was counted only a few times. The antigen remains unidentified. This TCR was sampled from a man aged 25-40 years with type 1 diabetes. The genes are TRBV7-2 and TRBJ2-7; a possible D gene is TRBD2 (5 bases). The sequenced sample consisted of naive CD4+ T cells from blood. The CDR3 nucleotides are TGTGCCAGCAGCTACGGACGAGGGTCGAACCCGCACTACGAGCAGTACTTC. Translating gives CASSYGRGSNPHYEQYF.